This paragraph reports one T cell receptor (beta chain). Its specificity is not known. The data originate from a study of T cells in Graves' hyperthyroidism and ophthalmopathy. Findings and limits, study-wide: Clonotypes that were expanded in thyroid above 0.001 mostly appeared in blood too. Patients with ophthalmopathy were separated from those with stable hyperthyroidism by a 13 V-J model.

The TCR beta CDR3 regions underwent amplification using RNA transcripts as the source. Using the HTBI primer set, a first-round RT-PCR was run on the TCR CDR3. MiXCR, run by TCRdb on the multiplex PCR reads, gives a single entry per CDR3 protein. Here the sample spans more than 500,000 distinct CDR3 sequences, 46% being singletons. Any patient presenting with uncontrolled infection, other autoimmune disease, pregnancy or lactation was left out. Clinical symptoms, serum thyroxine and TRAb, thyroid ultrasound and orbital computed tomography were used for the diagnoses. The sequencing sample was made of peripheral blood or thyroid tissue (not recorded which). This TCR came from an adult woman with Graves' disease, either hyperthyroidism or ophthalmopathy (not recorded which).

This CDR3 reads CSARLGTGADNSPLHF. The CDR3 region has the DNA TGCAGTGCTAGGTTAGGGACAGGGGCCGATAATTCACCCCTCCACTTT. The chain recombines TRBV20-1 with TRBJ1-6; 10 nucleotides line up with TRBD1. The J segment lost 5 bases and the V segment lost 3 bases, leaving 7 bases of the junction unmatched. The CDR3 loop spans 16 amino acids. CDR1 is DFQATT and CDR2 is SNEGSKA in the germline V gene (reference sequence).